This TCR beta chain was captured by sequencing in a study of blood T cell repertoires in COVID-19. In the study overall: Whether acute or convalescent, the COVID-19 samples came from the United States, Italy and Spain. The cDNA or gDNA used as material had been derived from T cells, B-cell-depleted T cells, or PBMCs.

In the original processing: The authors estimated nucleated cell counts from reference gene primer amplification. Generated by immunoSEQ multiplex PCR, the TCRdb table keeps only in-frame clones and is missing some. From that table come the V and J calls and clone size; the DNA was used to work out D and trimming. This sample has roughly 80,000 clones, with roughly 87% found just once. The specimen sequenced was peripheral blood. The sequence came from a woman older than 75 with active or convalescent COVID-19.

CDR3 in amino acids: CASSGGAGGYTF. CDR3 DNA sequence: TGTGCCAGCAGCGGGGGGGCCGGGGGCTACACCTTC. The V gene is TRBV3-1 (or the pseudogene TRBV3-2), the J gene TRBJ1-2; a weak D match, TRBD1 (6 bases). The CDR3 consists of 12 residues. V lost 5 bases, J lost 8 bases, and 12 bases lay in between. CDR1 and CDR2 from the germline V gene are LGHDT and YNNKEL (reference sequence).